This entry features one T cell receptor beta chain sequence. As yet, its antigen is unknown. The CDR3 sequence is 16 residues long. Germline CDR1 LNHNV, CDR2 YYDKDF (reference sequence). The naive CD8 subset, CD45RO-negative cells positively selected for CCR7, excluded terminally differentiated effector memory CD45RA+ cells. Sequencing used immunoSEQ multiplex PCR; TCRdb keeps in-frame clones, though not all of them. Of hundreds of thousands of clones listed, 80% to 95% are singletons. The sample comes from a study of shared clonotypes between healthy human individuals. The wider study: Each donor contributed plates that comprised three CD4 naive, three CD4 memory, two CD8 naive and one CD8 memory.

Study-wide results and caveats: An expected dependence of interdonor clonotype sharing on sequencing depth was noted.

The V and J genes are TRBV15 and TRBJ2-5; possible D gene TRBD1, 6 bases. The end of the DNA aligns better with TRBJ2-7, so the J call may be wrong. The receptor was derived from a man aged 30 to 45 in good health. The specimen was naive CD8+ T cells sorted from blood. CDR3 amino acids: CATSRDMGHQKDEQYF. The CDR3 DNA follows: TGTGCCACCAGCAGAGATATGGGACACCAGAAAGACGAGCAGTACTTC.